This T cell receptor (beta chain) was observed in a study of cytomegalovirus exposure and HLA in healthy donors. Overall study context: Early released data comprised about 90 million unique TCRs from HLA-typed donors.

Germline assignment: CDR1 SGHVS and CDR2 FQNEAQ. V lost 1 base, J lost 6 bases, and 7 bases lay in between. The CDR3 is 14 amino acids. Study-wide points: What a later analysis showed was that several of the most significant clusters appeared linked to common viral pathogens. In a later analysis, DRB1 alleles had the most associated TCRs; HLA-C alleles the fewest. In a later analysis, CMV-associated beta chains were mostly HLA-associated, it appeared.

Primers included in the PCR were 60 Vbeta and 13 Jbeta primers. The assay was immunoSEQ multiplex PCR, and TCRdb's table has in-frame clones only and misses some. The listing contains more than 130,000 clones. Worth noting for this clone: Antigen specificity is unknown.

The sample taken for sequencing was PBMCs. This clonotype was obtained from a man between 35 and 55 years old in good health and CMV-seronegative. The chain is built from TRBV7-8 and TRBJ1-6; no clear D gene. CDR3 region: CASSLGQVNSPLHF. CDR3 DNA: TGTGCCAGCAGCTTAGGCCAGGTTAATTCACCCCTCCACTTT. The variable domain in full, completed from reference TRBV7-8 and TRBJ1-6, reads GAGVSQSPRYKVAKRGQDVALRCDPISGHVSLFWYQQALGQGPEFLTYFQNEAQLDKSGLPSDRFFAERPEGSVSTLKIQRTQQEDSAVYLCASSLGQVNSPLHFGNGTRLTVT.